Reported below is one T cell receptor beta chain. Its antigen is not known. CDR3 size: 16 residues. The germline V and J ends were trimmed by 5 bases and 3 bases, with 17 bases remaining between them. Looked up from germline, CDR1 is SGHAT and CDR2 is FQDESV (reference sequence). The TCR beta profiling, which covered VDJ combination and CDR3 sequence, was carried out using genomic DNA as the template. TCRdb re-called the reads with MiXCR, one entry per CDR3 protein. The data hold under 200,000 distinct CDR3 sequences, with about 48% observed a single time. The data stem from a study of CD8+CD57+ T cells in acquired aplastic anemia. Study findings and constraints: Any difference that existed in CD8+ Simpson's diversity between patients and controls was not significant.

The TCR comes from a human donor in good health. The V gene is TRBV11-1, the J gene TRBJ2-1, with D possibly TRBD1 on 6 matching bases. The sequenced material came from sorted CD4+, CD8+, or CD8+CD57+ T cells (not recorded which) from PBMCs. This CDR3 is CASSGIGGVGYNEQFF. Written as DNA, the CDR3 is TGTGCCAGCAGCGGCATAGGGGGAGTGGGCTACAATGAGCAGTTCTTC.